Each of the 23 T cell receptor beta chains below was sequenced from the same sample in a study of blood T cell repertoires in COVID-19 (dated by TCRdb to the early 2020s). Receptors were amplified or captured by the immunoSEQ multiplex PCR assay. The table comes from immuneACCESS by way of TCRdb, which keeps in-frame sequences with V and J called. Part of the clones is missing from these tables; in studies checked, under half for an unresolved V gene and the rest for unknown reasons. A total of 650,000 to 800,000 clones appear in this sample, 75% to 90% of them only once. The top ten clones comprise approximately 0.3% of the sample. Material: peripheral blood. The receptors stem from a woman under 30 with acute or convalescent COVID-19.

Comments on this clone: The same CDR3 also results from other DNA sequences found in this sample. The chain joins TRBV5-1 to TRBJ1-1, with D possibly matching TRBD1 (6 bases). The germline gives CDR1 SGHRS, CDR2 YFSETQ. V was pared by 5 bases and J by 1 base, with 12 bases between. This CDR3 comprises 14 residues. CDR3 loop: CASSSGQPNTEAFF. CDR3 DNA sequence: TGCGCCAGCAGTTCGGGACAACCGAACACTGAAGCTTTCTTT.

The chain joins TRBV6-5 to TRBJ1-1; no clear D. CDR1 and CDR2 (germline): MNHEY, SVGAGI. CDR3 size: 13 residues. The V end was cut by 6 bases, the J end by 5 bases, with 13 bases between. DNA of the CDR3: TGTGCCAGCAGAAACCCCCCGGGAACTGAAGCTTTCTTT. Its protein product is CASRNPPGTEAFF.

The chain carries TRBV19 and TRBJ2-3; the match to TRBD2 covers 8 bases. Looked up from germline, CDR1 is LNHDA and CDR2 is SQIVND (reference sequence). The J segment lost 5 bases and the V segment lost 1 base, leaving 5 bases of the junction unmatched. The CDR3 is 15 amino acids. The CDR3 DNA reads as TGTGCCAGTAGTATAGTTGGACTAGCAAAAGATACGCAGTATTTT. Translated, it gives CASSIVGLAKDTQYF.

This clone was detected a few times. The gene calls are TRBV5-4 and TRBJ1-2; the D gene is possibly TRBD1 (5 bases). Trimming left V 0 bases short and J 3 bases short, with 6 bases between. Germline CDR1 and CDR2: SGHNT and YYREEE (reference sequence). The CDR3 has 13 residues. CDR3 in DNA: TGTGCCAGCAGCTTGGGCAGGGACTATGGCTACACCTTC. As protein: CASSLGRDYGYTF.

The chain is built from TRBV7-8 and TRBJ1-2; 7 positions match TRBD1. The CDR3 covers 14 residues. The V gene end was trimmed by 7 bases and the J gene end by 7 bases; junction bases not matched to a gene: 12. CDR1 is SGHVS, CDR2 FQNEAQ, per germline. The CDR3 loop reads CASTINRGLGGYTF. As DNA, the CDR3 is TGTGCCAGCACCATAAACAGGGGCCTAGGTGGCTACACCTTC.

This clone has more than one count but fewer than ten. This rearrangement joins TRBV4-1 to TRBJ1-6; no reliable D call. Germline V CDR1 and CDR2: MGHRA, YSYEKL. The V gene lost 1 base and the J gene lost 9 bases, with 7 bases spanning the gap. The CDR3 spans 13 residues. This CDR3 reads CASSQGGGSPLHF. CDR3 nucleotide sequence: TGCGCCAGCAGCCAAGGTGGAGGTTCACCCCTCCACTTT.

The chain combines TRBV11-2 with TRBJ2-7, with TRBD2 matching 7 bases. V dropped 3 bases and J dropped 0; count of bases not matched to a gene: 5. The CDR3 length is 15 residues. CDR1 and CDR2 from the germline V gene are SGHAT and FQNNGV. This chain's CDR3 is CASSLGGGASYEQYF. The CDR3 nucleotides are TGTGCCAGCAGCTTGGGGGGGGGAGCCTCCTACGAGCAGTACTTC. Variable domain in full (rest from reference TRBV11-2 and TRBJ2-7): EAGVAQSPRYKIIEKRQSVAFWCNPISGHATLYWYQQILGQGPKLLIQFQNNGVVDDSQLPKDRFSAERLKGVDSTLKIQPAKLEDSAVYLCASSLGGGASYEQYFGPGTRLTVT.

This chain uses TRBV4-3 with TRBJ1-2; D may be TRBD1 (5 bases). CDR3 size: 14 residues. Germline V CDR1 and CDR2: LGHNA, YSLEER. V shed 1 base and J shed 5 bases, with 11 bases lying between them. The CDR3 spells CASSQGSREYGYTF. The CDR3 coding sequence is TGCGCCAGCAGCCAAGGAAGCAGGGAATATGGCTACACCTTC.

The genes are TRBV4-3 and TRBJ2-1; D might be TRBD2 (7 bases). This CDR3 has 17 amino acids. CDR1 and CDR2 (germline): LGHNA, YSLEER. The V end lost 4 bases, the J end lost 0 bases, and 16 bases lay between the germline ends. CDR3 coding DNA: TGCGCCAGCAGCCTCTCCCGCGGGGGCCACTCCTACAATGAGCAGTTCTTC. Protein sequence: CASSLSRGGHSYNEQFF.

V and J are TRBV27 and TRBJ1-1; D is unresolved. V was cut by 0 bases and J by 1 base, with 18 bases left in between. The CDR3 has 18 amino acids. Germline CDR1 is MNHEY and CDR2 is SMNVEV (reference sequence). CDR3 sequence: CASSLSSPGRSWNTEAFF. The CDR3 DNA reads as TGTGCCAGCAGTTTATCTTCACCCGGAAGGAGTTGGAACACTGAAGCTTTCTTT.

This clone was picked up one time. This chain uses TRBV25-1 with TRBJ1-2; 7 nucleotides align to TRBD1. The CDR3 runs to 14 residues. J lost 0 bases, V lost 4 bases, and 2 bases had no gene match. Germline CDR1 reads MGHDK; CDR2 reads SYGVNS. The CDR3 DNA is TGTGCCAGCAGTGGGGGACAGACTAACTATGGCTACACCTTC. Amino acids: CASSGGQTNYGYTF.

This chain links TRBV5-1 with TRBJ1-2; TRBD1 might be the D (6 bases). CDR3 length equals 13 residues. Germline V gene lookup returns CDR1 SGHRS and CDR2 YFSETQ. The germline V and J ends were trimmed by 5 bases and 2 bases, with 10 bases remaining between them. Here the CDR3 reads CASRGGGNYGYTF. The CDR3 DNA sequence: TGCGCCAGCAGAGGGGGTGGGAACTATGGCTACACCTTC.

In this sample, this clone turned up once. The V call is TRBV9, the J call TRBJ1-1, with D perhaps matching TRBD1 (6 bases). V was cut by 3 bases and J by 1 base, with 16 bases left in between. Germline V gene sequence: CDR1 SGDLS, CDR2 YYNGEE. This CDR3 contains 16 residues. DNA of the CDR3: TGTGCCAGCAGCGCACTACAGGGATCAACGAACACTGAAGCTTTCTTT. Protein: CASSALQGSTNTEAFF.

The chain employs TRBV7-2 and TRBJ1-4; the D gene is possibly TRBD1 (5 bases). The CDR3 consists of 15 residues. Germline V lookup: CDR1 SGHTA, CDR2 FQGNSA. Trimming took 5 bases from V and 5 from J, leaving 15 bases between them. The chain's CDR3 is CASSRGGRGNEKLFF. The CDR3 bases are TGTGCCAGCAGCCGCGGAGGGCGGGGGAATGAAAAACTGTTTTTT.

The chain is built from TRBV5-4 and TRBJ1-2, with D maybe TRBD1 (6 bases). Trimming removed 2 bases from V and 1 base from J, with 12 bases in between. Germline loops: CDR1 SGHNT, CDR2 YYREEE (reference sequence). This CDR3 comprises 15 residues. The CDR3 loop reads CASSLTTGRNYGYTF. As DNA, the CDR3 is TGTGCCAGCAGCTTAACAACAGGGCGTAACTATGGCTACACCTTC.

This chain uses TRBV9 with TRBJ2-3, with 9 bases that match TRBD1. Germline V gives CDR1 SGDLS, CDR2 YYNGEE. V shed 1 base and J 3 bases; nucleotides not matched to a gene: 6. This CDR3 region has 16 residues. The CDR3 coding sequence is TGTGCCAGCAGCGTACTCCGGGACAGGGAAACAGATACGCAGTATTTT. Amino acids: CASSVLRDRETDTQYF.

There are a few counts of this clone. The chain combines TRBV9 with TRBJ1-6; 9 bases are shared with TRBD1. Germline V gene lookup returns CDR1 SGDLS and CDR2 YYNGEE. The CDR3 has 18 amino acids. J gave up 4 bases and V 0 bases, and 8 bases lay outside the gene matches. The CDR3 protein is CASSVGGGTGTYNSPLHF. For the CDR3, the DNA is TGTGCCAGCAGCGTAGGAGGTGGGACAGGGACATATAATTCACCCCTCCACTTT.

This sequence joins TRBV5-1 and TRBJ2-7, with TRBD2 as a possible D gene (5 bases). V lost 5 bases to trimming and J lost 3 bases, with 12 bases between them. This CDR3 is built from 13 residues. Germline values: CDR1 SGHRS, CDR2 YFSETQ. CDR3: CASSPEGFYEQYF. In nucleotides, the CDR3 is TGCGCCAGCAGTCCAGAGGGATTCTACGAGCAGTACTTC.

V is TRBV13 and J is TRBJ1-5, with 9 bases fitting TRBD1. Germline CDR1 and CDR2: PRHDT and FYEKMQ (reference sequence). V lost 3 bases and J lost 6; bases outside the gene matches: 6. The CDR3 is 15 residues long. The CDR3 protein is CASSLGTGTGQPQHF. The CDR3, as DNA: TGTGCCAGCAGCTTGGGGACAGGGACTGGTCAGCCCCAGCATTTT.

In nucleotides, the CDR3 is TGTGCCAGCACAGGAGGGACAGGGGTATTCTATGGCTACACCTTC. This codes for CASTGGTGVFYGYTF. V usage is TRBV9 and J usage is TRBJ1-2; 10 positions match TRBD1. This CDR3 contains 15 residues. The ends lost 6 bases at V and 4 bases at J; junction bases unmatched: 9. Germline V gives CDR1 SGDLS, CDR2 YYNGEE.

CDR3 DNA sequence: TGTGCCAGCAGCCCCACAGGGAACATCTATGGCTACACCTTC. Amino acid sequence: CASSPTGNIYGYTF. V usage is TRBV7-2 and J usage is TRBJ1-2; maybe TRBD1 (6 bases). CDR1 is SGHTA, CDR2 FQGNSA, per germline. V was pared by 5 bases and J by 4 bases, with 14 bases between. The CDR3 extends over 14 amino acids.

This clone has only one observation. The V call is TRBV7-2, the J call TRBJ1-2; D unresolved. CDR1 and CDR2 from the germline V gene are SGHTA and FQGNSA. There are 13 residues in the CDR3. V lost 1 base, J lost 4 bases, and 7 bases lay in between. The CDR3 coding sequence is TGTGCCAGCAGCTTAGATCCAGGCTATGGCTACACCTTC. Amino acids: CASSLDPGYGYTF.

This clone was counted a few times. This chain links TRBV4-3 with TRBJ2-3, with 13 bases that match TRBD2. CDR1 LGHNA and CDR2 YSLEER come from the germline V gene. This CDR3 contains 16 residues. Unmatched junction bases numbered 1, after V lost 2 bases and J lost 2 bases. The CDR3 loop is CASSQTSGGATDTQYF. The DNA for the CDR3 is TGCGCCAGCAGCCAAACTAGCGGGGGGGCCACAGATACGCAGTATTTT.